This T cell receptor beta chain was documented in a study of cytomegalovirus exposure and HLA in healthy donors. General study results and limits: Associated with cytomegalovirus, according to the listing, were some 150 TCR beta chains. Across donors, sequencing depth was assumed by presence/absence analyses to be roughly uniform.

Looked up from germline, CDR1 is SGDLS and CDR2 is YYNGEE. Trimming shortened V by 2 bases and J by 4 bases, and 11 bases separated the two germline ends. The CDR3 runs to 14 residues. The PCR ran on 60 Vbeta and 13 Jbeta primers. How the authors handled the data: Unique TCR beta chains numbered about 80 million in a later analysis, with roughly 9.9 million shared. Produced via immunoSEQ multiplex PCR; TCRdb's table is partial and in-frame only. The D gene and trimming were derived from the DNA, and the V and J assignments and clone size from that table. This table has approximately 110,000 clones, approximately 79% appearing once. Regarding this clone: Antigen unknown.

Input material: PBMCs. The clonotype comes from a man under 40 in good health and CMV-seropositive. The chain is built from TRBV9 and TRBJ2-3, with D perhaps matching TRBD2 (6 bases). As DNA, the CDR3 is TGTGCCAGCAGCGTTGGGGGGATGTCAGATACGCAGTATTTT. Its translation is CASSVGGMSDTQYF. The full variable domain, its missing parts supplied by reference TRBV9 and TRBJ2-3, is DSGVTQTPKHLITATGQRVTLRCSPRSGDLSVYWYQQSLDQGLQFLIQYYNGEERAKGNILERFSAQQFPDLHSELNLSSLELGDSALYFCASSVGGMSDTQYFGPGTRLTVL.